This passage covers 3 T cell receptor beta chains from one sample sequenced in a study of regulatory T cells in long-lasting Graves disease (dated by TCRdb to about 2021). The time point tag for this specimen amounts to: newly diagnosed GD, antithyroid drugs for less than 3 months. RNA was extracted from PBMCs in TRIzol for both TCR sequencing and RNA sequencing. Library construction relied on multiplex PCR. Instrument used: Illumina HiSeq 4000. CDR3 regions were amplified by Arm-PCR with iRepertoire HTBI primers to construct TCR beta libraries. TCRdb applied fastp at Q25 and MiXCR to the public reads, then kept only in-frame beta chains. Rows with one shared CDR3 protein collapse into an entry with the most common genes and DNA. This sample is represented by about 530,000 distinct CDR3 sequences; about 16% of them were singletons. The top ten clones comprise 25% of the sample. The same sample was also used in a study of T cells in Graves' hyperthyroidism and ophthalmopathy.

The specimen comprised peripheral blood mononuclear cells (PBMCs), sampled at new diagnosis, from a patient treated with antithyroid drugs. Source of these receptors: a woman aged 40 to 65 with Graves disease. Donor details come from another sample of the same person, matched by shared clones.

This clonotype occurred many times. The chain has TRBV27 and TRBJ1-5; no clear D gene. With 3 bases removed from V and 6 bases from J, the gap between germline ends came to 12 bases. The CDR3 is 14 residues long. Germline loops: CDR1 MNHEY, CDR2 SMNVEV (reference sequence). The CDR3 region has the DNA TGTGCCAGCAGTTTTTCCGCTGGGATTCAGCCCCAGCATTTT. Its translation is CASSFSAGIQPQHF.

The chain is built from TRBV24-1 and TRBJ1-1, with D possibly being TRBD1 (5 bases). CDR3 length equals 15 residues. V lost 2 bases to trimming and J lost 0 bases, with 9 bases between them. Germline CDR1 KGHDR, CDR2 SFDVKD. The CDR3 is CATSDSGLMNTEAFF. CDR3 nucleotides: TGTGCCACCAGTGATTCAGGGTTGATGAACACTGAAGCTTTCTTT.

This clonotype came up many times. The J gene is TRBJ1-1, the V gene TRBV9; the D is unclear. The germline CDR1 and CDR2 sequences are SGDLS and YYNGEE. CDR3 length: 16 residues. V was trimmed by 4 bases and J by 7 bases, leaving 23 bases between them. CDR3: CASSPISTMGRNEAFF. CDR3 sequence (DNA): TGTGCCAGCAGCCCCATTAGTACGATGGGAAGGAATGAAGCTTTCTTT.